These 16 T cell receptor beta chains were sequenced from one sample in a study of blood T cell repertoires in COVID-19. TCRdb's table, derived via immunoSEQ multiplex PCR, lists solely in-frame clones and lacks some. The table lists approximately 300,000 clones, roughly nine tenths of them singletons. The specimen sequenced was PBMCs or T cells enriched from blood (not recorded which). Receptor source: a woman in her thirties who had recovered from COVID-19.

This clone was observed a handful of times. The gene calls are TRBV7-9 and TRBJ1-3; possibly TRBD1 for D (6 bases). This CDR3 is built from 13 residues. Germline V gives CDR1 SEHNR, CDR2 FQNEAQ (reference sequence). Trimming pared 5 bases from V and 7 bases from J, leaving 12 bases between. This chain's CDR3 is CASSPSGGNTIYF. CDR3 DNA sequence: TGTGCCAGCAGCCCATCGGGGGGCAACACCATATATTTT.

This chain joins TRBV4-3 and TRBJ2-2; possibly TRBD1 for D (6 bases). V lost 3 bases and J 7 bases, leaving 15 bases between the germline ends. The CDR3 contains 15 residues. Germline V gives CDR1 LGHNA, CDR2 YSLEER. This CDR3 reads CASSQRGQEVGELFF. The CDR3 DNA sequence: TGCGCCAGCAGCCAGAGGGGACAAGAGGTCGGGGAGCTGTTTTTT.

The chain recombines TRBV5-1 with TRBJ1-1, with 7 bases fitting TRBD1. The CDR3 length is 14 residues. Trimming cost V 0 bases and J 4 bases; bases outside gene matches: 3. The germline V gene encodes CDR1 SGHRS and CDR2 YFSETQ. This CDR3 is CASSLDNRGTEAFF. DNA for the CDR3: TGCGCCAGCAGCTTGGATAACAGGGGCACTGAAGCTTTCTTT.

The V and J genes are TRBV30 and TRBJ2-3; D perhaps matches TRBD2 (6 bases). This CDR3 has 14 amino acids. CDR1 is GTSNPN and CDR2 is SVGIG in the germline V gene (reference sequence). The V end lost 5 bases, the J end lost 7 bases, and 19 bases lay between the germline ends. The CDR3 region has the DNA TGTGCCTGGGAGGAAGGGCCCGCGGGGAATACGCAGTATTTT. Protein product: CAWEEGPAGNTQYF. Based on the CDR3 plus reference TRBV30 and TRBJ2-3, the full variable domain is SQTIHQWPATLVQPVGSPLSLECTVEGTSNPNLYWYRQAAGRGLQLLFYSVGIGQISSEVPQNLSASRPQDRQFILSSKKLLLSDSGFYLCAWEEGPAGNTQYFGPGTRLTVL.

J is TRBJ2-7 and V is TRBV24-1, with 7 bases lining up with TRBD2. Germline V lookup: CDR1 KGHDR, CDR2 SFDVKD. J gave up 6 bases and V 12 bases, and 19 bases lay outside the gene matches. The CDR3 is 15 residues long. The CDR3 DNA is TGTGCCGCACCCTCCCTAGGCGGGACTACCGGCGAGCAGTACTTC. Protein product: CAAPSLGGTTGEQYF.

The CDR3 region is CASSSVTGLGLNEKLFF. The DNA of the CDR3 is TGTGCCAGCAGTTCCGTCACAGGTTTGGGGCTTAATGAAAAACTGTTTTTT. The V and J genes are TRBV7-6 and TRBJ1-4, with D possibly being TRBD1 (5 bases). V was clipped by 6 bases and J by 4 bases, with 21 bases between them. The CDR3 consists of 17 residues. CDR1 is SGHVS, CDR2 FNYEAQ, per germline.

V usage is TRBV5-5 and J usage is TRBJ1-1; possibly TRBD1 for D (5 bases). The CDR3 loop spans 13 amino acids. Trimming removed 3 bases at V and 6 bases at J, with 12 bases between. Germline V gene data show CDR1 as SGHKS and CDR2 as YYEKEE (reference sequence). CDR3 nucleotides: TGTGCCAGCAGCTCCCACTTAGGGGCTGAAGCTTTCTTT. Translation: CASSSHLGAEAFF.

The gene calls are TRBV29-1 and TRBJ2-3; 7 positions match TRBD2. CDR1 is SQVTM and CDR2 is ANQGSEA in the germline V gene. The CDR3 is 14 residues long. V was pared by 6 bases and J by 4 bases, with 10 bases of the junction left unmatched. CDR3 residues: CSVALMAGADTQYF. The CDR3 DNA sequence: TGCAGCGTCGCCCTTATGGCGGGAGCAGATACGCAGTATTTT.

The CDR3 coding sequence is TGTGCCAGTAGTATAGGGACAGGGCGTGAAAAACTGTTTTTT. Translation: CASSIGTGREKLFF. V and J are TRBV19 and TRBJ1-4; 8 bases map to TRBD1. The CDR3 covers 14 residues. The germline V gene has CDR1 LNHDA and CDR2 SQIVND (reference sequence). V shed 1 base, J shed 7 bases, and the junction held 2 bases outside the gene matches.

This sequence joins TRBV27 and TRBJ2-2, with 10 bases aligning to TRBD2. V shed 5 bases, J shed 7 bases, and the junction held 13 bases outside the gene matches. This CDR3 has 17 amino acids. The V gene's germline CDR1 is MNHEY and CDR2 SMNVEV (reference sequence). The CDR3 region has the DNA TGTGCCAGCAGTCCGTTGTGGCTAGCGGGAGCGGGCGGGGAGCTGTTTTTT. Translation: CASSPLWLAGAGGELFF.

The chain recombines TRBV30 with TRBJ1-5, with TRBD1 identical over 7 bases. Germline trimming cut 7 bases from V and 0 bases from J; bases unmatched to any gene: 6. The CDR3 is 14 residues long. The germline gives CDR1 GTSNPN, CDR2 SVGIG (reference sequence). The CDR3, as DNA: TGTGCCTATCAGGGACAGCATAGCAATCAGCCCCAGCATTTT. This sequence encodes CAYQGQHSNQPQHF. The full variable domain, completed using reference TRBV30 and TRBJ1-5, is SQTIHQWPATLVQPVGSPLSLECTVEGTSNPNLYWYRQAAGRGLQLLFYSVGIGQISSEVPQNLSASRPQDRQFILSSKKLLLSDSGFYLCAYQGQHSNQPQHFGDGTRLSIL.

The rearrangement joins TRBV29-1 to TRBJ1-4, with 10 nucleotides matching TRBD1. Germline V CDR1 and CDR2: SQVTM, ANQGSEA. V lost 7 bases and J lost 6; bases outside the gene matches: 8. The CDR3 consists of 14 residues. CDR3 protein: CSATAGTGDEKLFF. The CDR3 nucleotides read TGCAGCGCCACAGCCGGGACAGGGGATGAAAAACTGTTTTTT.

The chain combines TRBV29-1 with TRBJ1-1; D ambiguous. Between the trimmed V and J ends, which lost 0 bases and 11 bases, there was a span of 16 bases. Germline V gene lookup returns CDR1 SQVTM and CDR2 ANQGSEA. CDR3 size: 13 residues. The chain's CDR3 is CSVEDRSGRGAFF. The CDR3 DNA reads TGCAGCGTTGAAGATCGGTCGGGGAGAGGGGCTTTCTTT. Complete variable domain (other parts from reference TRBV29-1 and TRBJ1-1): SAVISQKPSRDICQRGTSLTIQCQVDSQVTMMFWYRQQPGQSLTLIATANQGSEATYESGFVIDKFPISRPNLTFSTLTVSNMSPEDSSIYLCSVEDRSGRGAFFGQGTRLTVV.

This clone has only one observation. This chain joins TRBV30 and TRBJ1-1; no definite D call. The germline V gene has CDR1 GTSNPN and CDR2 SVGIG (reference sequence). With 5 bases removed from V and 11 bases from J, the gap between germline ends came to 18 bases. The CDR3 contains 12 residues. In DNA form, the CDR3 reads TGTGCCTGGGGAACCGGACTATCGGCGGCTTTCTTT. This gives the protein CAWGTGLSAAFF.

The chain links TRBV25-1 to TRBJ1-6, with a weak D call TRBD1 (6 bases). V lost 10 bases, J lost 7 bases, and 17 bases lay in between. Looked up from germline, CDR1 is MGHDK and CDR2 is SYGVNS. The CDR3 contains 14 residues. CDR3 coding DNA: TGTGCCAACACCCCGGGACAAAGAAATTCACCCCTCCACTTT. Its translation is CANTPGQRNSPLHF.

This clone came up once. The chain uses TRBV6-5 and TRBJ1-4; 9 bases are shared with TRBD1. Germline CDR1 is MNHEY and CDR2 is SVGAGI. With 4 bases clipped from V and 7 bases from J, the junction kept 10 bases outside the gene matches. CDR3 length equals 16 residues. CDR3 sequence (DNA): TGTGCCAGCAGTTCTCCGGGACAGGGAGGCTTTGAAAAACTGTTTTTT. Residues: CASSSPGQGGFEKLFF.